This entry lists 29 T cell receptor beta chains sequenced from one sample in a study of CD8 T cell repertoires and HIV-1 epitope variants. These receptors have no known antigen. Sequenced by immunoSEQ multiplex PCR; TCRdb stores in-frame clones only, minus some. The data hold under 6,000 clones, with less than 75% observed a single time. Sequenced input: cultured CD8+ T cells derived from PBMCs. The receptors derive from a male donor with HIV.

This clone appeared a single time. J is TRBJ1-1 and V is TRBV7-9; weak D call: TRBD1 (5 bases). Trimming pared 1 base from V and 8 bases from J, leaving 8 bases between. The CDR3 spans 12 residues. Germline values: CDR1 SEHNR, CDR2 FQNEAQ (reference sequence). The CDR3 spells CASSLGGSEAFF. The CDR3 bases are TGTGCCAGCAGCTTAGGGGGGTCGGAAGCTTTCTTT. The complete variable domain, with remaining parts taken from reference TRBV7-9 and TRBJ1-1, reads DTGVSQNPRHKITKRGQNVTFRCDPISEHNRLYWYRQTLGQGPEFLTYFQNEAQLEKSRLLSDRFSAERPKGSFSTLEIQRTEQGDSAMYLCASSLGGSEAFFGQGTRLTVV.

The rearrangement uses TRBV7-9 and TRBJ1-1, with 7 bases matching TRBD1. The ends lost 7 bases at V and 4 bases at J; junction bases unmatched: 9. Germline V gene lookup returns CDR1 SEHNR and CDR2 FQNEAQ (reference sequence). The CDR3 contains 14 residues. The CDR3 nucleotides read TGTGCCAGCACCCCGACAGGGAAAGGCACTGAAGCTTTCTTT. Its translation is CASTPTGKGTEAFF.

This chain connects TRBV19 to TRBJ1-1, with 7 bases lining up with TRBD1. This CDR3 is 13 amino acids long. Trimming at V came to 6 bases and at J to 4 bases, leaving 5 bases not matched to a gene. In germline, CDR1 is LNHDA, CDR2 SQIVND (reference sequence). The CDR3: CASRTGLTTEAFF. CDR3 nucleotide sequence: TGTGCCAGTAGGACAGGGCTAACCACTGAAGCTTTCTTT.

The chain links TRBV5-4 to TRBJ2-1; D remains ambiguous. The CDR3 covers 13 residues. The germline gives CDR1 SGHNT, CDR2 YYREEE (reference sequence). Trimming shortened V by 4 bases and J by 0 bases, and 5 bases separated the two germline ends. In nucleotides, the CDR3 is TGTGCCAGCAGCCCCAGCTCCTACAATGAGCAGTTCTTC. Translating it yields CASSPSSYNEQFF.

The J gene is TRBJ2-5, the V gene TRBV15, with a weak D call TRBD1 (5 bases). The length of the CDR3 is 13 residues. The V and J ends lost 3 bases and 3 bases respectively, with 8 bases between them. Germline V CDR1 and CDR2: LNHNV, YYDKDF (reference sequence). CDR3 DNA sequence: TGTGCCACCAGCAGGACAGTAAAAGAGACCCAGTACTTC. It specifies CATSRTVKETQYF.

The V and J genes are TRBV28 and TRBJ2-7; possibly TRBD1 or TRBD2 for D (6 bases each). From germline, CDR1 is MDHEN and CDR2 SYDVKM. The CDR3 is made up of 15 amino acids. V was trimmed by 7 bases and J by 2 bases, leaving 18 bases between them. The CDR3: CASTKGWGAAYEQYF. The CDR3 DNA reads TGTGCCAGCACCAAGGGGTGGGGGGCCGCCTACGAGCAGTACTTC.

The gene calls are TRBV27 and TRBJ1-1; D unclear. The CDR3 is 13 residues long. V was clipped by 0 bases and J by 7 bases, with 9 bases between them. Germline V lookup: CDR1 MNHEY, CDR2 SMNVEV (reference sequence). The CDR3 DNA reads TGTGCCAGCAGTTTATCGTCCCGGAATGAAGCTTTCTTT. This gives the protein CASSLSSRNEAFF.

The V and J genes are TRBV19 and TRBJ1-1; 9 bases align to TRBD1. The CDR3 extends over 18 amino acids. The junction had 16 bases not matched to a gene; V was cut back by 5 bases and J by 3 bases. Germline V CDR1 and CDR2: LNHDA, SQIVND (reference sequence). The CDR3 region has the DNA TGTGCCAGTAGTCAATTCGTGTGGACAGGGGAAAGTCACACTGAAGCTTTCTTT. Translation gives CASSQFVWTGESHTEAFF.

The chain couples TRBV28 to TRBJ1-4; weak D call: TRBD1 (5 bases). This CDR3 has 16 residues. In germline, CDR1 is MDHEN, CDR2 SYDVKM. V lost 5 bases and J lost 8, with 21 bases in between. The CDR3 bases are TGTGCCAGCAGTCCCTCACCAGGGAACAGAGGGGAAAAACTGTTTTTT. Translation gives CASSPSPGNRGEKLFF.

This sequence joins TRBV29-1 and TRBJ1-4; D is undetermined. CDR3 size: 12 residues. Trimming stripped 6 bases from V and 4 bases from J, with 9 bases between. Looked up from germline, CDR1 is SQVTM and CDR2 is ANQGSEA. The CDR3 spells CSVRARNEKLFF. The CDR3 nucleotides are TGCAGCGTGCGGGCCCGTAATGAAAAACTGTTTTTT.

The chain uses TRBV28 and TRBJ1-2; the D is unclear. Germline CDR1 is MDHEN and CDR2 is SYDVKM. The CDR3 spans 13 residues. Trimming cost V 0 bases and J 7 bases, with 9 bases left between them. The CDR3 protein is CASSLWGKPGYTF. The CDR3 DNA reads TGTGCCAGCAGTTTATGGGGGAAGCCTGGCTACACCTTC.

This chain joins TRBV11-2 and TRBJ1-3; D uncertain. Trimming pared 6 bases from V and 0 bases from J, leaving 12 bases between. Germline loops: CDR1 SGHAT, CDR2 FQNNGV. The CDR3 length is 15 residues. The CDR3 sequence: CASRPGLSSGNTIYF. DNA for the CDR3: TGTGCCAGCAGACCGGGATTAAGCTCTGGAAACACCATATATTTT.

This chain joins TRBV4-2 and TRBJ1-2; TRBD1 matches at 8 bases. The CDR3 is 15 residues long. In germline, CDR1 is LGHNA, CDR2 YNFKEQ. V was clipped by 1 base and J by 8 bases; unmatched bases: 9. The CDR3 reads CASSQVHTGGWGYTF. The CDR3 region has the DNA TGTGCCAGCAGCCAAGTTCATACAGGGGGTTGGGGCTACACCTTC.

This clone has only a few counts. The V and J genes are TRBV27 and TRBJ1-1; D uncertain. CDR1 and CDR2 (germline): MNHEY, SMNVEV (reference sequence). With 0 bases removed from V and 4 bases from J, the gap between germline ends came to 6 bases. The CDR3 loop spans 13 amino acids. In DNA form, the CDR3 reads TGTGCCAGCAGTTTATCAGTCCGCACTGAAGCTTTCTTT. This sequence encodes CASSLSVRTEAFF.

The genes are TRBV7-8 and TRBJ1-2; no definite D call. The V end was cut by 4 bases, the J end by 6 bases, with 15 bases between. This CDR3 is 14 amino acids long. Per germline, CDR1 SGHVS and CDR2 FQNEAQ. The CDR3, as DNA: TGTGCCAGCAGCTCCCAGAGTCCTGGGCATGGCTACACCTTC. Encoded protein: CASSSQSPGHGYTF.

The chain joins TRBV4-1 to TRBJ2-3; D perhaps matches TRBD1 (5 bases). This CDR3 is 13 amino acids long. CDR1 MGHRA and CDR2 YSYEKL come from the germline V gene. The V and J ends lost 2 bases and 4 bases respectively, with 7 bases between them. The CDR3 DNA sequence: TGCGCCAGCAGCCAACTGACAGCAGATACGCAGTATTTT. Amino acids: CASSQLTADTQYF.

This chain joins TRBV7-6 and TRBJ2-1, with TRBD2 matching over 9 bases. The CDR3 has 17 residues. The junction had 11 bases not matched to a gene; V was cut back by 2 bases and J by 6 bases. CDR1 is SGHVS, CDR2 FNYEAQ, per germline. The CDR3 sequence: CASSLWASGNSPNEQFF. The CDR3 DNA follows: TGTGCCAGCAGCTTATGGGCTAGCGGGAACAGCCCCAATGAGCAGTTCTTC.

This clone came up once. One end of the junction does not line up with germline, which may come from a read error. The chain carries TRBV27 and TRBJ2-1; 12 nucleotides line up with TRBD2. The length of the CDR3 is 15 residues. The germline CDR1 and CDR2 sequences are MNHEY and SMNVEV (reference sequence). The CDR3 reads CASTLLAGGPNEQFF. The CDR3 nucleotides read TGTGCCAGCACTTTACTAGCGGGGGGCCCTAATGAGCAGTTCTTC.

V and J are TRBV19 and TRBJ2-1, with TRBD1 matching over 9 bases. The V gene's germline CDR1 is LNHDA and CDR2 SQIVND (reference sequence). CDR3 length: 14 amino acids. Trimming cost V 5 bases and J 7 bases; bases outside gene matches: 6. The CDR3 nucleotides read TGTGCCAGTAGTGACCGGGACAGGGATAATGAGCAGTTCTTC. It encodes CASSDRDRDNEQFF.

The chain is built from TRBV28 and TRBJ2-7; TRBD2 matches 11 bases. From germline, CDR1 is MDHEN and CDR2 SYDVKM. The CDR3 consists of 19 residues. Germline trimming cut 3 bases from V and 4 bases from J; bases unmatched to any gene: 17. The CDR3 nucleotides are TGTGCCAGCAGTTTTTCGACGTGGGGAACTAGCGGGAGTACGTACGAGCAGTACTTC. Its protein product is CASSFSTWGTSGSTYEQYF.

The chain has TRBV7-2 and TRBJ1-5; D ambiguous. The V gene lost 2 bases and the J gene lost 2 bases, with 13 bases spanning the gap. The CDR3 has 16 residues. Looked up from germline, CDR1 is SGHTA and CDR2 is FQGNSA. CDR3 coding DNA: TGTGCCAGCAGCTTAAATGGAGGGTTGCGCAATCAGCCCCAGCATTTT. This codes for CASSLNGGLRNQPQHF.

The CDR3 coding sequence is TGCGCCAGCAGCCGGGACAGGGGAACCTACAATGAGCAGTTCTTC. It codes for CASSRDRGTYNEQFF. This chain joins TRBV4-1 and TRBJ2-1; TRBD1 aligns across 10 bases. CDR3 length equals 15 residues. Trimming took 4 bases from V and 2 from J; bases not matched to a gene: 2. Germline values: CDR1 MGHRA, CDR2 YSYEKL.

V and J are TRBV29-1 and TRBJ1-2; D call uncertain. Germline V gene sequence: CDR1 SQVTM, CDR2 ANQGSEA. This CDR3 is built from 12 residues. V was trimmed by 4 bases and J by 7 bases, leaving 13 bases between them. CDR3 protein: CSVGSDPRGYTF. The DNA for the CDR3 is TGCAGCGTTGGGTCAGACCCGCGTGGCTACACCTTC.

The chain couples TRBV7-9 to TRBJ2-3; D not certain. Germline-derived CDR1 and CDR2 are SEHNR and FQNEAQ (reference sequence). CDR3 length: 12 residues. V was trimmed by 8 bases and J by 6 bases, leaving 12 bases between them. The CDR3: CASEFNGDTQYF. CDR3 DNA: TGTGCCAGCGAATTCAACGGGGATACGCAGTATTTT.

V and J are TRBV6-1 and TRBJ1-1; D possibly corresponds to TRBD1 (6 bases). The CDR3 is made up of 15 amino acids. Germline V lookup: CDR1 MNHNS, CDR2 SASEGT. Trimming removed 2 bases at V and 5 bases at J, with 15 bases between. The CDR3 loop reads CASSESHRVGTEAFF. The CDR3 DNA reads TGTGCCAGCAGTGAATCCCACAGGGTAGGAACTGAAGCTTTCTTT.

The V and J genes are TRBV6-1 and TRBJ2-7, with TRBD1 matching over 8 bases. The CDR3 is 12 residues long. Germline assignment: CDR1 MNHNS and CDR2 SASEGT. The trim removed 6 bases at V and 3 bases at J, leaving 1 base unmatched. The CDR3 protein is CASSGTGYEQYF. The CDR3 region has the DNA TGTGCCAGCAGCGGGACAGGCTACGAGCAGTACTTC.

This clone showed up just once. The chain links TRBV28 to TRBJ2-7, with TRBD1 matching over 10 bases. CDR3 length: 19 amino acids. In germline, CDR1 is MDHEN, CDR2 SYDVKM. V lost 6 bases and J lost 6; bases outside the gene matches: 23. For the CDR3, the DNA is TGTGCCAGCAGCTATCTCATCTTCAGACAGGGGGCTCGTGTAGGCGAGCAGTACTTC. The encoded protein is CASSYLIFRQGARVGEQYF.

V gene TRBV15 combines with J gene TRBJ2-1, with 8 bases that match TRBD1. V trimming: 3 bases; J trimming: 6 bases; junction bases outside the gene matches: 7. This CDR3 is built from 15 residues. Per germline, CDR1 LNHNV and CDR2 YYDKDF (reference sequence). The CDR3 here is CATSRDRDPVNEQFF. The CDR3, as DNA: TGTGCCACCAGCAGGGACAGGGACCCTGTCAATGAGCAGTTCTTC.

This clone was detected only a few times. V usage is TRBV7-9 and J usage is TRBJ1-1; no reliable D call. Trimming pared 1 base from V and 5 bases from J, leaving 2 bases between. CDR3 length: 11 residues. Germline V CDR1 and CDR2: SEHNR, FQNEAQ (reference sequence). CDR3 sequence: CASSLDTEAFF. DNA of the CDR3: TGTGCCAGCAGCTTAGATACTGAAGCTTTCTTT.